This TCR beta chain was recovered during a study of tumor and adjacent non-tumor tissue in lung cancer. This sample's RNA came from whole unsorted tissue. Newly diagnosed lung cancer patients had thoracic surgery in China, August–November 2014, without prior chemotherapy. Regarding this clonotype: One end of the junction is discordant with germline, which a read error may explain.

Three rounds of nested PCR, following a modified ARM-PCR protocol, produced the TCRbeta library. One entry per CDR3 protein, called by TCRdb with MiXCR from the multiplex PCR reads. This repertoire shows approximately 70,000 distinct CDR3 sequences, 73% found once; its top ten account for approximately 30%. This CDR3 has 14 residues. The V gene's germline CDR1 is MNHNY and CDR2 SVGAGI (reference sequence). This chain connects TRBV6-6 to TRBJ1-6; D gene uncertain. This clonotype originated in a man aged 55 to 70 with non-small cell lung cancer. What was sequenced was lung tumor tissue. The CDR3 spells CVSNLHGKTSPLHF. The CDR3 DNA sequence: TGTGTCAGCAACCTACATGGGAAAACTTCACCCCTCCACTTT.